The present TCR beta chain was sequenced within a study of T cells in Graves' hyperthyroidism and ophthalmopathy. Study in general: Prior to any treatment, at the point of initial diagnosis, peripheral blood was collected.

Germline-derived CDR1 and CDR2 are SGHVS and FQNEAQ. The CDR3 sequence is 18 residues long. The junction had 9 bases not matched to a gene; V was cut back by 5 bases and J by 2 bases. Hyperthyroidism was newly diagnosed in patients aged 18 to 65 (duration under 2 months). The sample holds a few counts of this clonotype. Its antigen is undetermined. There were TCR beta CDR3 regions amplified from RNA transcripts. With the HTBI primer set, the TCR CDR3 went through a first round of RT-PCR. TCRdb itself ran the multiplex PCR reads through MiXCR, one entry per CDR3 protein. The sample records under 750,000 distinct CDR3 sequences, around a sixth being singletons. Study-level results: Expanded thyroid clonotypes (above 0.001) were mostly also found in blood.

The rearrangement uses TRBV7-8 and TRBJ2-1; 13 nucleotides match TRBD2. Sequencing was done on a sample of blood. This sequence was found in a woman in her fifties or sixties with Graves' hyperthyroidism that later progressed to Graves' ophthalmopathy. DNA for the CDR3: TGTGCCAGCAGCCCATCTTCTACTAGCGGGGGGGCCTACAATGAGCAGTTCTTC. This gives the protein CASSPSSTSGGAYNEQFF.